This T cell receptor beta chain came from a study of blood T cell repertoires in COVID-19. Study as a whole: T cells, B-cell-depleted T cells, or PBMCs supplied cDNA or gDNA.

Germline V CDR1 and CDR2: MNHEY, SVGEGT. V was pared by 6 bases and J by 0 bases, with 12 bases between. The CDR3 is made up of 16 amino acids. The Seattle site enrolled patients during active infection and followed them longitudinally. Here immunoSEQ multiplex PCR was the method, and the copy in TCRdb shows in-frame clones only, minus some. The sample yields 150,000 to 200,000 clones, 92% seen once. The source is a man aged 25 to 40 with COVID-19, enrolled during active disease. This rearrangement joins TRBV6-2 or TRBV6-3 to TRBJ1-6; D is undetermined. The specimen sequenced was peripheral blood. CDR3 amino acids: CASSPPRSSYNSPLHF. The CDR3 DNA reads TGTGCCAGCAGCCCTCCCCGGAGCTCCTATAATTCACCCCTCCACTTT.